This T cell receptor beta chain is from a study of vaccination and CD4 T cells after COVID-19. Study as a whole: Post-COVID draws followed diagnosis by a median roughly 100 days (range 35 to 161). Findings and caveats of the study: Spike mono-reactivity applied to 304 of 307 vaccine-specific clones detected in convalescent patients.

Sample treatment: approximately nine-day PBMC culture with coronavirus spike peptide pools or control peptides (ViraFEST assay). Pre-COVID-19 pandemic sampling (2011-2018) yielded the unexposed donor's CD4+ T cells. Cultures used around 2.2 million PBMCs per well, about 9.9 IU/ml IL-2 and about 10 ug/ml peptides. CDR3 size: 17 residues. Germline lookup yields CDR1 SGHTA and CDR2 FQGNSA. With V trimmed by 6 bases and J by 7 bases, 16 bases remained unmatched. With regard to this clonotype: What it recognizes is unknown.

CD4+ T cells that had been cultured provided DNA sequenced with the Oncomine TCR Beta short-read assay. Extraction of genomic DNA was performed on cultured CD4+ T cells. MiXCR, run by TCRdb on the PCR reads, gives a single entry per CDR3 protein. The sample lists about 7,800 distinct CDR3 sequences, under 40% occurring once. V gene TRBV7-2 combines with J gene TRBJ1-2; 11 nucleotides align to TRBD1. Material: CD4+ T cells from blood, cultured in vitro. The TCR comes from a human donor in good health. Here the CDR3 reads CASSQDLSGTGGLGYTF. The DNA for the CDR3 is TGTGCCAGCAGTCAGGATCTTTCCGGGACAGGGGGTCTTGGCTACACCTTC.